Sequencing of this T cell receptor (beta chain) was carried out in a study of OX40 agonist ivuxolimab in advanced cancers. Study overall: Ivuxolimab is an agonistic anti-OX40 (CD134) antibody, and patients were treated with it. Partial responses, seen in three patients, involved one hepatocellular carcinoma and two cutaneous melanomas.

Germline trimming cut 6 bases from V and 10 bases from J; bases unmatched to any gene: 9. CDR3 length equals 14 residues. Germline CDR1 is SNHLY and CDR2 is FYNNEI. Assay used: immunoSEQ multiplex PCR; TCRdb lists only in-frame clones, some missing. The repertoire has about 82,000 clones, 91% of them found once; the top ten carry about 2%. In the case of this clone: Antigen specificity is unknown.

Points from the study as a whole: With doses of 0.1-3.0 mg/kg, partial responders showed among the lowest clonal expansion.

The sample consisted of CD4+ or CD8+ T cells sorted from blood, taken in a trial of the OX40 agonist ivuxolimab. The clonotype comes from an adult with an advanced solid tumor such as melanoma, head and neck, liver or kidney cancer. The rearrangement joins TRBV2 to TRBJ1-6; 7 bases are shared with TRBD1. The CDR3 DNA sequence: TGTGCCAGCAGGGAACAGGGGTTCAGATCACCCCTCCACTTT. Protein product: CASREQGFRSPLHF.